This T cell receptor (beta chain) was obtained from a study of shared clonotypes between healthy human individuals. At the level of the study: CD4 naive cells filled three plates per donor, CD4 memory three, CD8 naive two and CD8 memory one.

As concerns this clone: Its antigen is unidentified.

The germline V gene encodes CDR1 MDHEN and CDR2 SYDVKM. V lost 3 bases, J lost 1 base, and 18 bases lay in between. The CDR3 covers 17 residues. Study-wide points: For naive CD4 cells, roughly 4.8% of clonotypes were shared across a handful of donors.

The method was immunoSEQ multiplex PCR; TCRdb's version includes in-frame clones alone and lacks a portion of them. In the table there are millions of clones, roughly 95% of which are singletons. The sequence derives from a man between 18 and 35 years old in good health. The rearrangement links TRBV28 to TRBJ1-1; possibly TRBD1 for D (5 bases). Sequenced input: naive CD4+ T cells sorted from blood. Documented subset: CD45RA+ positively selected. The CDR3 protein is CASSLGTRLKQNTEAFF. Here the CDR3 DNA reads TGTGCCAGCAGTTTGGGGACTCGTTTAAAACAGAACACTGAAGCTTTCTTT.